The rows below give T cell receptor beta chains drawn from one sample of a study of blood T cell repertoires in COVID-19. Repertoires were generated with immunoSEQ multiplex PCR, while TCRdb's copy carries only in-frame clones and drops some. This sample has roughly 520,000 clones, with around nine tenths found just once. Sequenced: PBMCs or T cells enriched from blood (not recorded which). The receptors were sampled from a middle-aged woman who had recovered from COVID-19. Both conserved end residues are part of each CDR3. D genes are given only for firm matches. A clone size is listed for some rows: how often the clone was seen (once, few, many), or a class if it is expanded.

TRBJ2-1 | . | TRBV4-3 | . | TGCGCCAGCAGCCAAGGCTGGACAGCCAACTCCTACAATGAGCAGTTCTTC | CASSQGWTANSYNEQFF
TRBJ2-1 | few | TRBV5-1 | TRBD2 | TGCGCCAGCTCGTTAGCGGGCAGCTCCTACAATGAGCAGTTCTTC | CASSLAGSSYNEQFF
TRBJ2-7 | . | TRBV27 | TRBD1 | TGTGCCAGCAGTCCCCAGGGGGCGCCATTGGTGTACGAGCAGTACTTC | CASSPQGAPLVYEQYF
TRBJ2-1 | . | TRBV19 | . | TGTGCCAGTAGTCCCCGGGACTTTCCGGATGAGCAGTTCTTC | CASSPRDFPDEQFF
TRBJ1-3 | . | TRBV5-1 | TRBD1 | TGCGCCAGCAGGACAGGGCTCGGAAACACCATATATTTT | CASRTGLGNTIYF
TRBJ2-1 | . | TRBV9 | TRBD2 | TGTGCCAGCAGCCCGCCGGCGGGAGTAGGCAATGAGCAGTTCTTC | CASSPPAGVGNEQFF
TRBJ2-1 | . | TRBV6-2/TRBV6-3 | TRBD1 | TGTGCCAGCAGTCGGGACAGGGTTATTGGCAATGAGCAGTTCTTC | CASSRDRVIGNEQFF
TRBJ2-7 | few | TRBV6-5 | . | TGTGCCAGCAGTTCGGGACTGAACTCCTACGAGCAGTACTTC | CASSSGLNSYEQYF
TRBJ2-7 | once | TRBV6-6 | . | TGTGCCAGCAGCCCAGGGACTTTCACCCCCTACGAGCAGTACTTC | CASSPGTFTPYEQYF
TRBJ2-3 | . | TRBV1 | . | TGCACCAGCAGCCAAGAAAAAGGGGCTGGTACAGATACGCAGTATTTT | CTSSQEKGAGTDTQYF
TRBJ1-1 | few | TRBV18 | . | TGTGCCAGCTCAGCAGCAGGGGCGAACACTGAAGCTTTCTTT | CASSAAGANTEAFF
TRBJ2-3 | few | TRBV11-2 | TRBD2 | TGTGCCAGCAGCGCGACTAGCGTAGGGACAGATACGCAGTATTTT | CASSATSVGTDTQYF
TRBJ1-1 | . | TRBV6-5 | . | TGTGCCAGCAGTTTTACAAGAATGAACACTGAAGCTTTCTTT | CASSFTRMNTEAFF
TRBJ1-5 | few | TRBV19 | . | TGTGCCAGTAGTTCTTACAGGAGCAATCAGCCCCAGCATTTT | CASSSYRSNQPQHF
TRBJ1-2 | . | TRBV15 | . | TGTGCCACCAGCAGAGATTGGGGGCCCTATGGCTACACCTTC | CATSRDWGPYGYTF
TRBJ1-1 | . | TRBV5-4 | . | TGTGCCAGCAGCCGGACAGAGGGACGGGAAGCTTTCTTT | CASSRTEGREAFF
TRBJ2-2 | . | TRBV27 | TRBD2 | TGTGCCAGCACCCCCTTAAGAGGAGCGGGAGGAACGAACACCGGGGAGCTGTTTTTT | CASTPLRGAGGTNTGELFF
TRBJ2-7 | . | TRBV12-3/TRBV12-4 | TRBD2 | TGTGCCATCGGACTAGCGGGAGTAAGCGAGCAGTACTTC | CAIGLAGVSEQYF
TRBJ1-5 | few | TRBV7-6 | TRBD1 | TGTGCCAGCAGCTTAGTGGACGGGACAGGGAATCAGCCCCAGCATTTT | CASSLVDGTGNQPQHF
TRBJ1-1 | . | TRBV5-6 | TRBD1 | TGTGCCAGCAATTGGGGGCAGGGGGAGATGAACACTGAAGCTTTCTTT | CASNWGQGEMNTEAFF
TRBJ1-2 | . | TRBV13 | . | TGTGCCAGCAGCTTAGGGGTGACAGGAGACTATGGCTACACCTTC | CASSLGVTGDYGYTF
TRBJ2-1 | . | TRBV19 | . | TGTGCCAGTAGTATAGATAACTACAATGAGCAGTTCTTC | CASSIDNYNEQFF
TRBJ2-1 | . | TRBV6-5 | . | TGTGCCACCTCGAGCTGGCTCGGAGGTGAGCAGTTCTTC | CATSSWLGGEQFF
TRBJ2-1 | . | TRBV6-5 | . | TGTGCCAGCAGTACCTCCAGGGGCGGGGAGCAGTTCTTC | CASSTSRGGEQFF
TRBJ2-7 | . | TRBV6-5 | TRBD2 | TGTGCCAGCCGGGAGGTAGCGGGAGTCGGCTACGAGCAGTACTTC | CASREVAGVGYEQYF
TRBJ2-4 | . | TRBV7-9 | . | TGTGCCAGCAGCCCTTATACAGGGTTGAATCTAGCCAAAAACATTCAGTACTTC | CASSPYTGLNLAKNIQYF
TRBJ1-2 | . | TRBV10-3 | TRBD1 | TGTGCCATTTGGGGACAGGGAACTTATGGCTACACCTTC | CAIWGQGTYGYTF
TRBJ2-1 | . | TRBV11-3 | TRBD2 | TGTGCCAGCAGCCACGCGGGGGGAAATAATGAGCAGTTCTTC | CASSHAGGNNEQFF
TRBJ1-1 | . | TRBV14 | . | TGTGCCAGCAGCCAAGTGAGCCGGGGGGGCACTGAAGCTTTCTTT | CASSQVSRGGTEAFF
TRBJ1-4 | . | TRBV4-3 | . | TGCGCCAGCAGCCAAGATACGGCGGGCAGTTATGAAAAACTGTTTTTT | CASSQDTAGSYEKLFF
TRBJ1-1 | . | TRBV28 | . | TGTGCCAGCAGTCCCCCAGGGGAGAGGGGCACTGAAGCTTTCTTT | CASSPPGERGTEAFF
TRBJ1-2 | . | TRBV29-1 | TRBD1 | TGCAGCGTTGAGGGACAGGGGGCCCCCTATGGCTACACCTTC | CSVEGQGAPYGYTF